The 4 T cell receptor beta chains listed next were all sequenced from one sample in a study of T-cell memory formation after mild COVID-19. One entry per CDR3 protein, called by TCRdb with MiXCR from the 5' RACE reads. The sample carries about 150,000 distinct CDR3 sequences, under 30% recorded once. Specimen: PBMCs or a T cell subset sorted from them (not recorded which). Receptor source: an adult woman who had mild COVID-19 (a few samples of this study predate the infection). Cell type and time point are not known.

In its sample, this clonotype was seen a few times. V usage is TRBV9 and J usage is TRBJ2-7; D is possibly TRBD1 (6 bases). Trimming cost V 3 bases and J 0 bases, with 10 bases left between them. The germline gives CDR1 SGDLS, CDR2 YYNGEE. The CDR3 is made up of 14 amino acids. CDR3 region: CASSAGDNSYEQYF. The CDR3 nucleotides are TGTGCCAGCAGCGCCGGGGACAACTCCTACGAGCAGTACTTC.

This clonotype appeared a few times. V gene TRBV11-3 combines with J gene TRBJ1-2; 9 bases are shared with TRBD1. V was clipped by 1 base and J by 7 bases; unmatched bases: 16. The CDR3 runs to 18 residues. Germline CDR1 reads SGHNT; CDR2 reads YENEEA. CDR3 nucleotide sequence: TGTGCCAGCAGCTTAGGTGCAGGGGGACAGGGTCTTGGACCTGGCTACACCTTC. As protein: CASSLGAGGQGLGPGYTF.

This clonotype was seen a handful of times. This chain joins TRBV3-1 and TRBJ1-1; D possibly corresponds to TRBD1 (6 bases). The ends were cut back, 4 bases at V and 7 bases at J, with 19 bases in the middle. Germline CDR1 reads LGHDT; CDR2 reads YNNKEL (reference sequence). The CDR3 runs 15 residues. This CDR3 is CASSPQDDRMNEAFF. The DNA of the CDR3 is TGTGCCAGCAGCCCACAAGACGACAGGATGAATGAAGCTTTCTTT.

The J gene is TRBJ2-7, the V gene TRBV14, with TRBD2 as a possible D gene (5 bases). Germline V CDR1 and CDR2: SGHDN, FVKESK. The CDR3 spans 15 residues. The V end lost 4 bases, the J end lost 1 base, and 14 bases lay between the germline ends. This chain's CDR3 is CASSPSHGLSYEQYF. CDR3 bases: TGTGCCAGCAGCCCTAGCCACGGACTTTCCTACGAGCAGTACTTC.